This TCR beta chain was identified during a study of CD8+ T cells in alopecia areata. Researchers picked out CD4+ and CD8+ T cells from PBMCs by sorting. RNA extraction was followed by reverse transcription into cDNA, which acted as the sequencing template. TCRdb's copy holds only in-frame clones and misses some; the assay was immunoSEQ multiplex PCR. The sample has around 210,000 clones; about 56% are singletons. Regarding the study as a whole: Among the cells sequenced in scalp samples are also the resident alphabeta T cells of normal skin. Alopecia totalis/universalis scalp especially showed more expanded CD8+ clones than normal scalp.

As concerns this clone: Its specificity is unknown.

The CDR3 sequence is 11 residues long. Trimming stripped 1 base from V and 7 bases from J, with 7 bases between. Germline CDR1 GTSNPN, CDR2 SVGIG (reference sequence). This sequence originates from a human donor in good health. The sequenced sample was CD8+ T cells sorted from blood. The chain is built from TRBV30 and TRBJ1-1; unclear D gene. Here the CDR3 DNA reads TGTGCCTGGAGTGAAACGAGTGAAGCTTTCTTT. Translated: CAWSETSEAFF.